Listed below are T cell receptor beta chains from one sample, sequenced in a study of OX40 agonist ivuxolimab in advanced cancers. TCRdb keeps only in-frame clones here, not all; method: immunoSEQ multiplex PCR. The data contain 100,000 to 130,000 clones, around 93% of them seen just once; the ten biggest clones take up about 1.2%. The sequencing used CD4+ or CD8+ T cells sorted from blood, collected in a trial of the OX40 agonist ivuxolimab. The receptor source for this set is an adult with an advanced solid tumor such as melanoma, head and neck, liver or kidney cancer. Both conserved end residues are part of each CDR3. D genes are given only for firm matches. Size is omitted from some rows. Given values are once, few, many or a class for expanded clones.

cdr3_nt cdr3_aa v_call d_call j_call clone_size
TGTGCCATCAGTAAAAGCGGAGCAAGCTCCTACAATGAGCAGTTCTTC CAISKSGASSYNEQFF TRBV10-3 . TRBJ2-1 .
TGTGCCAGCACGAAGGGGTCGAACACCGGGGAGCTGTTTTTT CASTKGSNTGELFF TRBV6-5 . TRBJ2-2 .
TGTGCCAGCAGCGAAGGTACAGGGGAGAGTTACGAGCAGTACTTC CASSEGTGESYEQYF TRBV4-2 TRBD1 TRBJ2-7 .
TGTGCCAGCAGCTTAAAGCGGGAGGTCTCCTACGAGCAGTACTTC CASSLKREVSYEQYF TRBV7-2 TRBD2 TRBJ2-7 .
TGCGCCAGCAGTGAGGGCCGTGAGCAGTTCTTC CASSEGREQFF TRBV5-1 . TRBJ2-1 once
TGTGCCAGCAGCGTTCAGGGTACCTCTGGGGCCAACGTCCTGACTTTC CASSVQGTSGANVLTF TRBV9 . TRBJ2-6 .
TGTGCCAGCAGTTCGGGACAGGGGAAACCCTACGAGCAGTACTTC CASSSGQGKPYEQYF TRBV28 TRBD1 TRBJ2-7 once
TGTGCCGGCAGTTTATCCCCAGGGGGGCCCTCCTATGGCTACACCTTC CAGSLSPGGPSYGYTF TRBV27 TRBD1 TRBJ1-2 .
TGCGCCAGCAGCTTGGGAGGGAGCAATGAGCAGTTCTTC CASSLGGSNEQFF TRBV5-1 . TRBJ2-1 .
TGTGCCAGCAGTTTATCAAAGGGGAGCTCTGGAAACACCATATATTTT CASSLSKGSSGNTIYF TRBV27 . TRBJ1-3 .
TGTGCCAGCAGCGTAGGCGGTGTTCGGGATTATGAGCAGTTCTTC CASSVGGVRDYEQFF TRBV9 . TRBJ2-1 .
TGTGCCACCAGCAGAGGAGGGGAGAGCTATGGCTACACCTTC CATSRGGESYGYTF TRBV15 . TRBJ1-2 few
TGTGCCAGCAGCTCTGGACTATACAATGAGCAGTTCTTC CASSSGLYNEQFF TRBV7-8 . TRBJ2-1 .
TGTGCCAGCAGCAAATACAGGGGCGATAGCAATCAGCCCCAGCATTTT CASSKYRGDSNQPQHF TRBV7-9 TRBD1 TRBJ1-5 .
TGTGCCAGCACCCCGCGGGGCCGGTCCTACAATGAGCAGTTCTTC CASTPRGRSYNEQFF TRBV27 . TRBJ2-1 .
TGTGCCAGCTCACCCGGGGGGGAGACCCAGTACTTC CASSPGGETQYF TRBV18 TRBD2 TRBJ2-5 .
TGTGCCAGCAGGTCCTCTAGCGGGAGTCTCTACGAGCAGTACTTC CASRSSSGSLYEQYF TRBV6-5 TRBD2 TRBJ2-7 .
TGTGCCAGCATTCCTTCAACCGGGACCCGGAGGCCGCGGGAGCAGTTCTTC CASIPSTGTRRPREQFF TRBV28 . TRBJ2-1 .
TGCGCCAGCAGCTCACAGGGTCTGACTGAAGCTTTCTTT CASSSQGLTEAFF TRBV5-1 . TRBJ1-1 .
TGCAGCGTTGGAGGTCGACAGACCAATGAGCAGTTCTTC CSVGGRQTNEQFF TRBV29-1 . TRBJ2-1 .
TGTGCCAGCAGGGGGCTAAATGGAAACACCATATATTTT CASRGLNGNTIYF TRBV2 . TRBJ1-3 .
TGTGCCAGCTCACCCCGGGAGGTTCGTGGTGGCTACACCTTC CASSPREVRGGYTF TRBV18 . TRBJ1-2 .
TGTGCCAGCAGGGACTTCACTGGGGCCAACGTCCTGACTTTC CASRDFTGANVLTF TRBV6-1 . TRBJ2-6 .
TGCAGCGTTGAATCCCAGCCAAATCAGCCCCAGCATTTT CSVESQPNQPQHF TRBV29-1 . TRBJ1-5 few
TGTGCCAGCAGTTTAAGCCACACAGGGTTTGGTGGCTACACCTTC CASSLSHTGFGGYTF TRBV28 . TRBJ1-2 .
TGTGCCAGTAATACAGGGGGGGGCTACAATCAGCCCCAGCATTTT CASNTGGGYNQPQHF TRBV19 TRBD1 TRBJ1-5 .
TGCGCCAGCAGTGAGGGACAAAAAGAGACCCAGTACTTC CASSEGQKETQYF TRBV10-1 . TRBJ2-5 .
TGTGCCAGCACCCAAGGGAGAGGGACCAATGAGCAGTTCTTC CASTQGRGTNEQFF TRBV6-6 . TRBJ2-1 .
TGTGCCAGTAGTATAGATCCCGACTGGGATCAGCCCCAGCATTTT CASSIDPDWDQPQHF TRBV19 . TRBJ1-5 few
TGTGCCAGCAAAAAAACCCAGACTAATTCACCCCTCCACTTT CASKKTQTNSPLHF TRBV27 . TRBJ1-6 .
TGCGCCAGCAGCTCGGGACTAGCTCACACAGATACGCAGTATTTT CASSSGLAHTDTQYF TRBV5-1 TRBD2 TRBJ2-3 .
TGCGCCAGCAGCTTGGCGCCAGGGGGTAACCCTGAAGCTTTCTTT CASSLAPGGNPEAFF TRBV5-1 TRBD1 TRBJ1-1 .
TGCGCCAGCAGCTTGGCCGGGACGGTAGGGGAAAAACTGTTTTTT CASSLAGTVGEKLFF TRBV5-1 . TRBJ1-4 .
TGTGCCAGCAGCTCCCCGGAGCGACTCCAGGCCCAGCATTTT CASSSPERLQAQHF TRBV7-2 . TRBJ1-5 few
TGTGCCAGCAGCCAGAAGACAGGGGGCCTGATCTATGGCTACACCTTC CASSQKTGGLIYGYTF TRBV5-4 TRBD1 TRBJ1-2 .
TGTGCTAGTGGTTCGGGGGGGGGACAGCCCCAGCATTTT CASGSGGGQPQHF TRBV12-5 . TRBJ1-5 few
TGTGCCAGCGGGTGGGGACAGCCTAATGAAAAACTGTTTTTT CASGWGQPNEKLFF TRBV6-1 TRBD1 TRBJ1-4 .
TGTGCCAGCAGTGAAGCGCGCGTTGATAACTATGGCTACACCTTC CASSEARVDNYGYTF TRBV6-1 . TRBJ1-2 .
TGTGCCAGCAGCTTAGTACCAGGAACTAGAGCTTTCTTT CASSLVPGTRAFF TRBV11-3 . TRBJ1-1 .
TGTGCCAGCAGACCGGGACCTCGCTACGAGCAGTACTTC CASRPGPRYEQYF TRBV28 . TRBJ2-7 .
TGTGCCAGCAGCTTACACGACGGTAGCAATCAGCCCCAGCATTTT CASSLHDGSNQPQHF TRBV7-9 . TRBJ1-5 .
TGTGCCAGCAAGGGGGGACAGGGATTCCACGAGCAGTACTTC CASKGGQGFHEQYF TRBV6-5 TRBD1 TRBJ2-7 .